This T cell receptor (beta chain) was sequenced in a study of shared clonotypes between healthy human individuals. Generated by immunoSEQ multiplex PCR, the TCRdb table keeps only in-frame clones and is missing some. The sample yields some 650,000 clones, more than 95% seen once. CDR1 and CDR2 from the germline V gene are LNHDA and SQIVND (reference sequence). V was clipped by 4 bases and J by 7 bases; unmatched bases: 7. The CDR3 has 15 residues. Comments on this clone: Its antigen is as yet unknown.

General study points: What naive subsets generally showed was a larger estimated richness than memory subsets showed. All-four-donor shared clonotypes had higher generation probabilities than non-shared clonotypes did.

V usage is TRBV19 and J usage is TRBJ2-7, with 13 bases matching TRBD2. This clonotype originated in a woman in her twenties or thirties in good health. The specimen sequenced was naive CD4+ T cells sorted from blood. Indicated subset: CD45RA+ positively selected. The CDR3 spells CASSTRTSGSREQYF. CDR3 DNA sequence: TGTGCCAGTAGTACACGGACTAGCGGGAGCAGGGAGCAGTACTTC.